The 7 T cell receptor beta chains below all came from one sample that was sequenced in a study of T cells in Graves' hyperthyroidism and ophthalmopathy. Amplified TCR beta CDR3 regions came from RNA transcripts. HTBI primers were employed in a first-round RT-PCR of the TCR CDR3. In TCRdb, the multiplex PCR reads were re-called with MiXCR into one record per CDR3 protein. The sample has 300,000 to 450,000 distinct CDR3 sequences, about 13% seen once. Sequencing was done on a sample of blood. Every receptor here comes from a young woman with Graves' hyperthyroidism.

This clonotype was observed many times. The V call is TRBV28, the J call TRBJ1-6, with TRBD1 matching over 8 bases. V was clipped by 8 bases and J by 6 bases; unmatched bases: 9. The CDR3 loop spans 15 amino acids. Germline-derived CDR1 and CDR2 are MDHEN and SYDVKM. CDR3 DNA: TGTGCCAGCGAGGAGACAGGGGTTGGTAATTCACCCCTCCACTTT. This gives the protein CASEETGVGNSPLHF.

The table lists this clonotype with many counts. This chain uses TRBV5-1 with TRBJ2-5, with D possibly matching TRBD1 (6 bases). The germline V gene encodes CDR1 SGHRS and CDR2 YFSETQ. The CDR3 is 17 residues long. Trimming stripped 3 bases from V and 3 bases from J, with 21 bases between. In DNA form, the CDR3 reads TGCGCCAGCAGCTGGGGATCAGGGGCCCAAGCAGAAGAGACCCAGTACTTC. This translates into CASSWGSGAQAEETQYF.

Note on this clonotype: This sequence may be a read error, since a much larger clone differs from it by one base. The DNA of the CDR3 is TGTGCCAGCAGCCCCGGGGGGGCCCGGTACTTC. Its translation: CASSPGGARYF. The chain couples TRBV11-1 to TRBJ2-5; 8 nucleotides align to TRBD2. V shed 5 bases, J shed 13 bases, and the junction held 6 bases outside the gene matches. CDR3 length: 11 amino acids. Looked up from germline, CDR1 is SGHAT and CDR2 is FQDESV (reference sequence).

This clonotype has more than one count but fewer than ten. The rearrangement links TRBV10-3 to TRBJ1-1; 7 nucleotides align to TRBD1. CDR3 length: 11 residues. Trimming removed 10 bases from V and 4 bases from J; junction bases left unmatched: 3. The germline V gene encodes CDR1 ENHRY and CDR2 SYGVKD. CDR3 region: CASRQGTEAFF. The CDR3 nucleotides are TGTGCCAGTCGACAGGGCACTGAAGCTTTCTTT.

This chain joins TRBV19 and TRBJ1-5; 7 positions match TRBD1. Germline V gene lookup returns CDR1 LNHDA and CDR2 SQIVND (reference sequence). The CDR3 loop spans 14 amino acids. With V trimmed by 10 bases and J by 2 bases, 8 bases remained unmatched. CDR3: CATQGGRGNQPQHF. In DNA form, the CDR3 reads TGTGCCACCCAGGGGGGCAGGGGCAATCAGCCCCAGCATTTT.

This clonotype was recorded at least ten times. The V and J genes are TRBV7-9 and TRBJ2-1; 8 nucleotides match TRBD2. CDR3 size: 15 residues. V lost 2 bases and J lost 7; bases outside the gene matches: 7. The germline V gene encodes CDR1 SEHNR and CDR2 FQNEAQ (reference sequence). The CDR3 DNA follows: TGTGCCAGCAGCTTATCGGCGGGAGGTTGGAATGAGCAGTTCTTC. Protein sequence: CASSLSAGGWNEQFF.

The rearrangement joins TRBV5-6 to TRBJ2-1; D remains unclear. Germline-derived CDR1 and CDR2 are SGHDT and YYEEEE. V shed 2 bases and J shed 4 bases, with 19 bases lying between them. This CDR3 contains 17 residues. The CDR3 reads CASSFEAIVGRYNEQFF. The CDR3, as DNA: TGTGCCAGCAGCTTCGAAGCGATCGTAGGCCGTTACAATGAGCAGTTCTTC. Based on the CDR3 plus reference TRBV5-6 and TRBJ2-1, the full variable domain is DAGVTQSPTHLIKTRGQQVTLRCSPKSGHDTVSWYQQALGQGPQFIFQYYEEEERQRGNFPDRFSGHQFPNYSSELNVNALLLGDSALYLCASSFEAIVGRYNEQFFGPGTRLTVL.